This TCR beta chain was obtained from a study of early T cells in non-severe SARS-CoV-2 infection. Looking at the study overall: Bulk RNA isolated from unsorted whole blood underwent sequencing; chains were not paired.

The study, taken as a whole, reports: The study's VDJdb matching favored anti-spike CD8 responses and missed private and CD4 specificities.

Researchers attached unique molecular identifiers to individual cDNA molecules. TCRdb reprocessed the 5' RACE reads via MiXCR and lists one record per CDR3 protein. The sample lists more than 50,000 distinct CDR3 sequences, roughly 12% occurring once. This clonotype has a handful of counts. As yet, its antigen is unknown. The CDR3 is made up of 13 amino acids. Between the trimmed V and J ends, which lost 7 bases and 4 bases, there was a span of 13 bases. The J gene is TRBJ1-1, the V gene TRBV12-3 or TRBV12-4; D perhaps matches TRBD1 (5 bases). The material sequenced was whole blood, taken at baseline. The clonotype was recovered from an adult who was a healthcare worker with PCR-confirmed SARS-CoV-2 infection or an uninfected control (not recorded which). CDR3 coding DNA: TGTGCCAGCAAGATAGGGACCTCCACTGAAGCTTTCTTT. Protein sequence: CASKIGTSTEAFF.